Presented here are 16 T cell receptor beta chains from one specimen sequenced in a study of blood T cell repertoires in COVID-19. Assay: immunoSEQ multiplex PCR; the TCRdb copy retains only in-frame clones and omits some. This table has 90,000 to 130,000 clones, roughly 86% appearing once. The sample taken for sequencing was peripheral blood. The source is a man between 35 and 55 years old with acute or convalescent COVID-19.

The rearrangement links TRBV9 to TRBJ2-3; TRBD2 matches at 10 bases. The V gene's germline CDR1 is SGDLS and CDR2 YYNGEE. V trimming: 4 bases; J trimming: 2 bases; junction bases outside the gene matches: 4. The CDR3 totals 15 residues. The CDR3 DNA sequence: TGTGCCAGCAGCCAACTAGCGGGATCCACAGATACGCAGTATTTT. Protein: CASSQLAGSTDTQYF.

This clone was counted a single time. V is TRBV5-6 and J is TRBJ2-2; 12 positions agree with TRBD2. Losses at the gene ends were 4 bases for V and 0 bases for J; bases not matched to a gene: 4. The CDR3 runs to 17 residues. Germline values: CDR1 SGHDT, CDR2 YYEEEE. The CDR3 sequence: CASSLLAGGSNTGELFF. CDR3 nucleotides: TGTGCCAGCAGCCTACTAGCGGGAGGTTCGAACACCGGGGAGCTGTTTTTT.

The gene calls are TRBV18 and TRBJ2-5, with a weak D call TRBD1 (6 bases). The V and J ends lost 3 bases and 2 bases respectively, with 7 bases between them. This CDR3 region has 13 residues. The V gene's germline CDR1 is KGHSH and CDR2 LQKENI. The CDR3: CASSPDSQETQYF. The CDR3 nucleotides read TGTGCCAGCTCACCGGACAGTCAAGAGACCCAGTACTTC.

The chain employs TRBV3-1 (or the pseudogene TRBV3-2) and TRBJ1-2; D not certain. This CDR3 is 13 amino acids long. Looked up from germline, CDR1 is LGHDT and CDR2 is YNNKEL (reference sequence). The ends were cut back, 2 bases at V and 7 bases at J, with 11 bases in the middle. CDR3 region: CASSQLRQLGYTF. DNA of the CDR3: TGTGCCAGCAGCCAATTGCGACAACTTGGCTACACCTTC.

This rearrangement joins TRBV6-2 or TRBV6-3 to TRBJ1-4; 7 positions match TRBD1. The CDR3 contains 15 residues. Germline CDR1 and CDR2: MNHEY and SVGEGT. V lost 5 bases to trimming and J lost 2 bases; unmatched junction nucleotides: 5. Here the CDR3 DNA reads TGTGCCAGCAGTCAAGAGGGGGCGACTAATGAAAAACTGTTTTTT. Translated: CASSQEGATNEKLFF.

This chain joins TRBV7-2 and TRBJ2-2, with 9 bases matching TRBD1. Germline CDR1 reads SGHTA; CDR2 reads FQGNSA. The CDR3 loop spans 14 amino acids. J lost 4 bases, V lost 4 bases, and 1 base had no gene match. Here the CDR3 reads CASSSDRGTGELFF. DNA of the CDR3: TGTGCCAGCAGCTCGGACAGGGGCACCGGGGAGCTGTTTTTT.

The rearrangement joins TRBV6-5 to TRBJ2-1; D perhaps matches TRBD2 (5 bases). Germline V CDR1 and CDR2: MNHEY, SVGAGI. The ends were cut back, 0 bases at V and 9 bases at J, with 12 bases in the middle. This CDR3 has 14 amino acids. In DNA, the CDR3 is TGTGCCAGCAGTTACTCTACTAGGATGGGTGAGCAGTTCTTC. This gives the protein CASSYSTRMGEQFF.

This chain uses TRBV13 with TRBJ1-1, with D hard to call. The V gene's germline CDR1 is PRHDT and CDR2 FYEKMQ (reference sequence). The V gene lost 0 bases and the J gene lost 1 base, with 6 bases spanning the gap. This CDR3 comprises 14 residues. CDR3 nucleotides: TGTGCCAGCAGCTTAGGACAACGGAACACTGAAGCTTTCTTT. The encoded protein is CASSLGQRNTEAFF. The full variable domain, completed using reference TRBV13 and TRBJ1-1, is AAGVIQSPRHLIKEKRETATLKCYPIPRHDTVYWYQQGPGQDPQFLISFYEKMQSDKGSIPDRFSAQQFSDYHSELNMSSLELGDSALYFCASSLGQRNTEAFFGQGTRLTVV.

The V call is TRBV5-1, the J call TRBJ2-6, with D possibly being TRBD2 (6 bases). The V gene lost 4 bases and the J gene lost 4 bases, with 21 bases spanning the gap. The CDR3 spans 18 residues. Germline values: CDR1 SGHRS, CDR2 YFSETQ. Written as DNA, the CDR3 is TGCGCCAGCAGCAACCTCCCCCAGGGACTTGGGGGGGCCAACGTCCTGACTTTC. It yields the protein CASSNLPQGLGGANVLTF. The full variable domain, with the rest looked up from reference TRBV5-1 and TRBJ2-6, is KAGVTQTPRYLIKTRGQQVTLSCSPISGHRSVSWYQQTPGQGLQFLFEYFSETQRNKGNFPGRFSGRQFSNSRSEMNVSTLELGDSALYLCASSNLPQGLGGANVLTFGAGSRLTVL.

The CDR3 is CASSIPGQGMTEAFF. The CDR3 DNA sequence: TGTGCCAGTAGTATTCCGGGACAGGGAATGACTGAAGCTTTCTTT. The chain is built from TRBV19 and TRBJ1-1, with TRBD1 matching 9 bases. The CDR3 sequence is 15 residues long. V lost 3 bases and J lost 5; bases outside the gene matches: 7. Germline V gene data show CDR1 as LNHDA and CDR2 as SQIVND (reference sequence).

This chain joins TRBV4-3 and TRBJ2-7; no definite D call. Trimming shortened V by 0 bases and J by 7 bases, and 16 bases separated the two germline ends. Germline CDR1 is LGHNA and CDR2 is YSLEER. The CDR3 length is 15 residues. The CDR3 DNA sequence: TGCGCCAGCAGCCAAGATGGCCCAGGTTCCAGGGAGCAGTACTTC. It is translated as CASSQDGPGSREQYF.

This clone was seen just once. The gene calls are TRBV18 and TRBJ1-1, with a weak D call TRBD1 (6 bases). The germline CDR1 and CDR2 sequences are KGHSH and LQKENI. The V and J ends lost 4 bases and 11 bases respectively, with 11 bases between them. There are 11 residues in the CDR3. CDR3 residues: CASSLGQTAFF. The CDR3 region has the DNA TGTGCCAGCTCACTTGGACAGACGGCTTTCTTT. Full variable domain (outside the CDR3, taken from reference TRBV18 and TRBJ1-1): NAGVMQNPRHLVRRRGQEARLRCSPMKGHSHVYWYRQLPEEGLKFMVYLQKENIIDESGMPKERFSAEFPKEGPSILRIQQVVRGDSAAYFCASSLGQTAFFGQGTRLTVV.

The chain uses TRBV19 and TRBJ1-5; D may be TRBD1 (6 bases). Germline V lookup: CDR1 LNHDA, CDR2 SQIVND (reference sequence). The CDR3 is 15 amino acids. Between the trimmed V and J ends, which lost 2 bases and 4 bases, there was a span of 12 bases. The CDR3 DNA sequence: TGTGCCAGTAGTATAAAGACAGGCTTTAATCAGCCCCAGCATTTT. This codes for CASSIKTGFNQPQHF.

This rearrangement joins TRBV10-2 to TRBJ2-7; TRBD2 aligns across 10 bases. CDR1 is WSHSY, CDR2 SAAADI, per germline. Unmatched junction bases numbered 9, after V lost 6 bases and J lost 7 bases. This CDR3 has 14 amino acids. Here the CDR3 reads CASSAGLAEGEQYF. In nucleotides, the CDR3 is TGCGCCAGCAGCGCCGGACTAGCGGAGGGGGAGCAGTACTTC.

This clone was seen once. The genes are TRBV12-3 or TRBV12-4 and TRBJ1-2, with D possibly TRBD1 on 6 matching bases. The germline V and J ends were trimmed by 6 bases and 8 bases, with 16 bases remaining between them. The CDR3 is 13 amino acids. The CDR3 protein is CASRRGAGKGYTF. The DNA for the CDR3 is TGTGCCAGCAGACGGGGGGCGGGAAAAGGCTACACCTTC.

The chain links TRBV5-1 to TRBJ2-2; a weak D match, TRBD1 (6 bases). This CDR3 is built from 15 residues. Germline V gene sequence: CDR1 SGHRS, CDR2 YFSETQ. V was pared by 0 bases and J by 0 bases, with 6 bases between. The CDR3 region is CASSLDRANTGELFF. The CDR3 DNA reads TGCGCCAGCAGCTTGGACAGGGCGAACACCGGGGAGCTGTTTTTT.